This T cell receptor beta chain is from a study of vaccination and CD4 T cells after COVID-19. About the study: The authors used overlapping spike peptides from SARS-CoV-2, HCoV-NL63, HCoV-OC43 and HCoV-229E to stimulate cells.

In this sample, this clonotype turned up a few times. What it binds is not known. Indicated treatment: approximately 9-day PBMC culture with coronavirus spike peptide pools or control peptides (ViraFEST assay). ViraFEST enlarged antigen-specific T cell populations with peptide pools and afterwards sequenced TCRs. The V gene lost 3 bases and the J gene lost 5 bases, with 17 bases spanning the gap. The germline V gene encodes CDR1 DFQATT and CDR2 SNEGSKA (reference sequence). The CDR3 is made up of 14 amino acids. CD4+ T cells that had been cultured provided DNA sequenced with the Oncomine TCR Beta short-read assay. One entry per CDR3 protein results from TCRdb running MiXCR on the PCR reads. Among 9,500 to 15,000 distinct CDR3 sequences, 30% were seen once, and the ten largest hold about a quarter.

V usage is TRBV20-1 and J usage is TRBJ2-7; a possible D gene is TRBD2 (5 bases). The source is a human donor with COVID-19. The sequenced sample was cultured CD4+ T cells from blood. The CDR3 nucleotides are TGCAGTGCTAGTGCACCCTCTACTAGAGACGAGCAGTACTTC. Amino acid sequence: CSASAPSTRDEQYF.